The clone carrying this T cell receptor (beta chain) was seen a handful of times. Its matching antigen is unknown. Sequenced material consisted of expressed TCRB transcripts (all of the isolated RNA was reverse transcribed). Sequencing used immunoSEQ multiplex PCR; TCRdb keeps in-frame clones, though not all of them. The sample records about 250,000 clones, 12% to 15% being singletons. This sample was included in a study of beta chain features in type 1 diabetes. Study-wide findings and caveats: The VDJ junctions of type 1 diabetes patients carried fewer insertions and more deletions. Cells with high TCR expression could be over-represented by cDNA sequencing.

The germline CDR1 and CDR2 sequences are SGDLS and YYNGEE. CDR3 length equals 17 residues. The V gene lost 3 bases and the J gene lost 3 bases, with 21 bases spanning the gap. Sequences were obtained from naive CD4+ T cells from blood. This chain connects TRBV9 to TRBJ1-2, with D possibly matching TRBD1 (5 bases). This TCR was sampled from a woman aged 35 to 49 in good health. The CDR3 sequence: CASSARGDALAYYGYTF. CDR3 in DNA: TGTGCCAGCAGCGCCCGCGGGGACGCTTTGGCCTACTATGGCTACACCTTC.